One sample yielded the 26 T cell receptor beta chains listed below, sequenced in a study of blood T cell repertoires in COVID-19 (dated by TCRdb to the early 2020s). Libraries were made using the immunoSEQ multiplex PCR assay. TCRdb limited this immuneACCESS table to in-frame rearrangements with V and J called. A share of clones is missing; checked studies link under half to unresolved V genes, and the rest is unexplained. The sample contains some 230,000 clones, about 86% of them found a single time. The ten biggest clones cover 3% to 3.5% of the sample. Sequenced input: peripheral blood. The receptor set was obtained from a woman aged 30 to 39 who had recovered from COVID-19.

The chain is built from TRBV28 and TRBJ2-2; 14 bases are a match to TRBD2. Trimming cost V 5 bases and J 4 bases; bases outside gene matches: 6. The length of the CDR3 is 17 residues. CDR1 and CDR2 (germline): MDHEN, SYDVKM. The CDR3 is CASSRLAGGPGTGELFF. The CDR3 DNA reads TGTGCCAGCAGTCGACTAGCGGGAGGGCCGGGCACCGGGGAGCTGTTTTTT.

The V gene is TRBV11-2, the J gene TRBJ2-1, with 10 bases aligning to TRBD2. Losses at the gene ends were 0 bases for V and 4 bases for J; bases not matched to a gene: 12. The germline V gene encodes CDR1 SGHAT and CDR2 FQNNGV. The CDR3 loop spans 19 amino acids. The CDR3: CASSLDKRLAGQGYNEQFF. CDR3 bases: TGTGCCAGCAGCTTAGATAAGCGACTAGCGGGCCAAGGTTACAATGAGCAGTTCTTC.

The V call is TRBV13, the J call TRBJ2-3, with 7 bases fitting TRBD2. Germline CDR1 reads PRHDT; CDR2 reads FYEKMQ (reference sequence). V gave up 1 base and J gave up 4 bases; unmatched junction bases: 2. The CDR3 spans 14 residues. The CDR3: CASSLVAGPDTQYF. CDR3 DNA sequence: TGTGCCAGCAGCTTAGTAGCGGGCCCAGATACGCAGTATTTT.

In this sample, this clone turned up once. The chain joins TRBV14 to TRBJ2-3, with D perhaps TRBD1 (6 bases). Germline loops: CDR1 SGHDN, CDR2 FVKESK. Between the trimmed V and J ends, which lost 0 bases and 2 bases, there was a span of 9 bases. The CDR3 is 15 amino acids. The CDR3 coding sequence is TGTGCCAGCAGCCAAGAAGGGACATCCACAGATACGCAGTATTTT. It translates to CASSQEGTSTDTQYF. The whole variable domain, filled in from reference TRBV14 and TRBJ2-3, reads EAGVTQFPSHSVIEKGQTVTLRCDPISGHDNLYWYRRVMGKEIKFLLHFVKESKQDESGMPNNRFLAERTGGTYSTLKVQPAELEDSGVYFCASSQEGTSTDTQYFGPGTRLTVL.

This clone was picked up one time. The CDR3 nucleotides are TGTGCCAGCTCACGAGCCCGCCTGAACACTGAAGCTTTCTTT. Translation gives CASSRARLNTEAFF. The chain recombines TRBV18 with TRBJ1-1; no firm D call. The V and J ends lost 4 bases and 0 bases respectively, with 9 bases between them. Germline lookup yields CDR1 KGHSH and CDR2 LQKENI. The CDR3 is 14 residues long.

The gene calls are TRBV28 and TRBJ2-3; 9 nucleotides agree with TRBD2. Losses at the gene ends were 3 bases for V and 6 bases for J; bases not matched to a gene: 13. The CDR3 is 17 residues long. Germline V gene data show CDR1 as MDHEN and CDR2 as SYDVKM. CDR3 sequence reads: CASSFELAGEGGDTQYF. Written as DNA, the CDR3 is TGTGCCAGCAGTTTCGAATTAGCGGGAGAGGGGGGCGATACGCAGTATTTT. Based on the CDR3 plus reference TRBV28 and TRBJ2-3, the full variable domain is DVKVTQSSRYLVKRTGEKVFLECVQDMDHENMFWYRQDPGLGLRLIYFSYDVKMKEKGDIPEGYSVSREKKERFSLILESASTNQTSMYLCASSFELAGEGGDTQYFGPGTRLTVL.

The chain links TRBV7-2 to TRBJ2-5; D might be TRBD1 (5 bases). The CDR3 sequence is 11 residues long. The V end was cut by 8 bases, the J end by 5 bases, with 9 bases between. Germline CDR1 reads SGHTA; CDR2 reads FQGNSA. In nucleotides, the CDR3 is TGTGCCAGCCAACCAGGGGAGACCCAGTACTTC. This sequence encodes CASQPGETQYF.

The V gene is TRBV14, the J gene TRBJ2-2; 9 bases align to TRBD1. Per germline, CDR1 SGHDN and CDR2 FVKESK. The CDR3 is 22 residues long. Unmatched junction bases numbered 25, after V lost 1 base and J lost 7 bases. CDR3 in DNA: TGTGCCAGCAGCCAAGTCTCGGGTAGTAGGGGCTTGGTACAGGGGGCAGTCGGGGAGCTGTTTTTT. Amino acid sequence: CASSQVSGSRGLVQGAVGELFF.

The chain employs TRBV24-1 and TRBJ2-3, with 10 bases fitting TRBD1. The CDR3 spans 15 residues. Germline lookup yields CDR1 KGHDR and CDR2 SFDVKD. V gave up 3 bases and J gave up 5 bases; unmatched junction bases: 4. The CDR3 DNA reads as TGTGCCACCAGTGATCCGTGGACAGGGGGAGATACGCAGTATTTT. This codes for CATSDPWTGGDTQYF.

This CDR3 reads CASSERRYFTGELFF. CDR3 in DNA: TGTGCCAGCAGTGAAAGGAGGTACTTTACCGGGGAGCTGTTTTTT. The chain couples TRBV6-1 to TRBJ2-2, with a possible D match to TRBD2 (5 bases). V was trimmed by 2 bases and J by 5 bases, leaving 12 bases between them. Germline-derived CDR1 and CDR2 are MNHNS and SASEGT. This CDR3 region has 15 residues.

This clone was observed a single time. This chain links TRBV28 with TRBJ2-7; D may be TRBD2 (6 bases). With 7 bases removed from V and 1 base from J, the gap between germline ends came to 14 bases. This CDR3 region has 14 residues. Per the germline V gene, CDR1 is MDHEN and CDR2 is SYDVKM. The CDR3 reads CASTPEGRSYEQYF. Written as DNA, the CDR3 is TGTGCCAGCACCCCGGAGGGCAGGTCCTACGAGCAGTACTTC.

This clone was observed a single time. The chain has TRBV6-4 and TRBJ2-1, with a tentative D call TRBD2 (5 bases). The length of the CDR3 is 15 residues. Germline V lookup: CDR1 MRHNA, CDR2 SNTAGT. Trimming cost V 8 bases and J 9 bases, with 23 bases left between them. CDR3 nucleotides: TGTGCCAGCTCCATGGAGGAGACTACGGTCGGTGAGCAGTTCTTC. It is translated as CASSMEETTVGEQFF.

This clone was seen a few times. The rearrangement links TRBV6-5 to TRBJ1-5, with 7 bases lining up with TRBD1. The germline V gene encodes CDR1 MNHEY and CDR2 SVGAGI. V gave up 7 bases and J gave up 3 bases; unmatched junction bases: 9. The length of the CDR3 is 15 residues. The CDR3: CASTTGTAFNQPQHF. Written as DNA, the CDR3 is TGTGCCAGCACCACCGGGACAGCCTTCAATCAGCCCCAGCATTTT.

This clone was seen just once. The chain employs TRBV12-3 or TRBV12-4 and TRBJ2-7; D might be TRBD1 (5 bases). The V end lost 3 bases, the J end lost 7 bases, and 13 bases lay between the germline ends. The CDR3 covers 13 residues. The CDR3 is CASSFYLGQEQYF. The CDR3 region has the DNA TGTGCCAGCAGTTTCTATTTGGGGCAAGAGCAGTACTTC.

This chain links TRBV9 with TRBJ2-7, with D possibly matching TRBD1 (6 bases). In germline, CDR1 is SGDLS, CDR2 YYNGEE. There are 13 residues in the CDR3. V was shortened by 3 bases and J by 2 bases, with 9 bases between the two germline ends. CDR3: CASSAGHPYEQYF. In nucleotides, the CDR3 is TGTGCCAGCAGCGCGGGACACCCCTACGAGCAGTACTTC.

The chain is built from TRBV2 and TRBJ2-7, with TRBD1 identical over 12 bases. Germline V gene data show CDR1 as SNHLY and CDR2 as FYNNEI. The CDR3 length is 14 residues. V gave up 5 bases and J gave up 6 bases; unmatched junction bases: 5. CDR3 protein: CASSRGTGGAEQYF. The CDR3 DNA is TGTGCCAGCAGTCGAGGGACAGGGGGCGCCGAGCAGTACTTC.

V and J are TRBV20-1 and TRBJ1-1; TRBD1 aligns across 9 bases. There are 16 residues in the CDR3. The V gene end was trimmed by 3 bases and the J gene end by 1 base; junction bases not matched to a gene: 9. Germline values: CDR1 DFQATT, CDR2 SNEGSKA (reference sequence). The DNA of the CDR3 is TGCAGTGCTAGTTCCGGACAGGGGTTCCCGAACACTGAAGCTTTCTTT. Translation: CSASSGQGFPNTEAFF.

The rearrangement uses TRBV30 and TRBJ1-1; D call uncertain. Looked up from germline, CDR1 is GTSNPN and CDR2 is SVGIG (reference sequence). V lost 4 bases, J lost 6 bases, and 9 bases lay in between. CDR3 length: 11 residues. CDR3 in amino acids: CAWTTRAEAFF. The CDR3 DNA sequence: TGTGCCTGGACCACCCGAGCTGAAGCTTTCTTT.

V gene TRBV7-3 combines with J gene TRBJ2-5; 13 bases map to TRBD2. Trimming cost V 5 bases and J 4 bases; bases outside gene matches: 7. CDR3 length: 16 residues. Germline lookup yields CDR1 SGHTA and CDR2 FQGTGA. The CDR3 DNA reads TGTGCCAGCAGCCTTGGACTAGCGGGAGTCGGAGAGACCCAGTACTTC. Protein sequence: CASSLGLAGVGETQYF.

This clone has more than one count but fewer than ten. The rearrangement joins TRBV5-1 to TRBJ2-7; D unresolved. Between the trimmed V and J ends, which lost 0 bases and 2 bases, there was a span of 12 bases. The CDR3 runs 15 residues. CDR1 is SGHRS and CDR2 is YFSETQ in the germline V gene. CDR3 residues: CASSLGPGLTYEQYF. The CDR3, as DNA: TGCGCCAGCAGCTTGGGCCCCGGTCTTACCTACGAGCAGTACTTC.

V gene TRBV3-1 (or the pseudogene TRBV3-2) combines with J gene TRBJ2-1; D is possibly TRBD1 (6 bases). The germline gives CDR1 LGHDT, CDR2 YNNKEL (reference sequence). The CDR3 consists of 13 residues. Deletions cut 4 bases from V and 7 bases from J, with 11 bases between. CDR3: CASSLGQGNEQFF. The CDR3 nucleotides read TGTGCCAGCAGCCTGGGGCAGGGGAATGAGCAGTTCTTC.

CDR3 DNA: TGTGCCAGCAGTTTAAGTCGGGTAGGCGAGCAGTACTTC. It yields the protein CASSLSRVGEQYF. The chain links TRBV28 to TRBJ2-7; D gene uncertain. In germline, CDR1 is MDHEN, CDR2 SYDVKM. Trimming stripped 2 bases from V and 6 bases from J, with 11 bases between. The CDR3 spans 13 residues.

The chain's CDR3 is CASSVRGAHNEQFF. In nucleotides, the CDR3 is TGTGCCAGCAGCGTGCGGGGGGCGCATAATGAGCAGTTCTTC. The gene calls are TRBV9 and TRBJ2-1; 8 nucleotides align to TRBD2. The germline V gene has CDR1 SGDLS and CDR2 YYNGEE. V shed 2 bases, J shed 7 bases, and the junction held 5 bases outside the gene matches. The CDR3 runs 14 residues.

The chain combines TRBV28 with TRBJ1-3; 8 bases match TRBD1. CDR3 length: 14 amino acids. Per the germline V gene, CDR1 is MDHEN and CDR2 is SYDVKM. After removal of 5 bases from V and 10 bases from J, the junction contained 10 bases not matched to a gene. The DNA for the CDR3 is TGTGCCAGCAGTGGGACAGGCTATTCTAGAACCATATATTTT. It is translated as CASSGTGYSRTIYF.

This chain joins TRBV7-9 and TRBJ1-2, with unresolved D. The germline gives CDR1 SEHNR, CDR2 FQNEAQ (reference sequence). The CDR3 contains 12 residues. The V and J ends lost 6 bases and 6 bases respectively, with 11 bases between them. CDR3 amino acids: CASSQRTHGYTF. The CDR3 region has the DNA TGTGCCAGCAGTCAAAGGACTCATGGCTACACCTTC.

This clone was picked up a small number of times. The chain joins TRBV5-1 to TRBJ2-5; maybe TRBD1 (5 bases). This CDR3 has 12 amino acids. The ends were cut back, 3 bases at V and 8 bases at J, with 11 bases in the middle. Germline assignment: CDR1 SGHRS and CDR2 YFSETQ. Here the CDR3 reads CASSSSGYTQYF. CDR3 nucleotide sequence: TGCGCCAGCAGCTCATCAGGGTATACCCAGTACTTC.